This T cell receptor beta chain was documented in a study of blood T cells in healthy people across ages. A second PCR, run for about 7 to 11 cycles, used a sample-barcoded 5' primer plus a J-beta primer mix. Researchers report that a template-switch adaptor with 12 random nucleotides tagged each cDNA molecule. TCRdb reanalysed the 5' RACE reads using MiXCR and keeps one entry per CDR3 protein. The repertoire holds about 1 million distinct CDR3 sequences, with more than 35% as singletons. V lost 4 bases and J 4 bases, leaving 17 bases between the germline ends. Germline CDR1 DFQATT, CDR2 SNEGSKA (reference sequence). This CDR3 region has 15 residues.

Sequenced material: blood. This TCR derives from a woman between 55 and 75 years old in good health. The rearrangement uses TRBV20-1 and TRBJ2-1, with D perhaps TRBD2 (6 bases). CDR3 region: CSAIPLAGYYNEQFF. The CDR3 nucleotides read TGCAGTGCTATCCCGCTGGCGGGATATTACAATGAGCAGTTCTTC.